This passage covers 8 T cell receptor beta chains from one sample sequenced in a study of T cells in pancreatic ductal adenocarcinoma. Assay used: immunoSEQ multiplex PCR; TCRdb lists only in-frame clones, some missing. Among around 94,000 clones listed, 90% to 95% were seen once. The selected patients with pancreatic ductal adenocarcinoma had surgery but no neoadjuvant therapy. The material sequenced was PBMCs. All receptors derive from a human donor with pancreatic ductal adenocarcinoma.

CDR3 region: CAWSVLPPSGETQYF. The CDR3 nucleotides read TGTGCCTGGAGTGTACTCCCGCCCTCCGGAGAGACCCAGTACTTC. The gene calls are TRBV30 and TRBJ2-5; D is undetermined. Germline loops: CDR1 GTSNPN, CDR2 SVGIG (reference sequence). This CDR3 has 15 residues. V was shortened by 0 bases and J by 4 bases, with 15 bases between the two germline ends. Full variable domain (outside the CDR3, taken from reference TRBV30 and TRBJ2-5): SQTIHQWPATLVQPVGSPLSLECTVEGTSNPNLYWYRQAAGRGLQLLFYSVGIGQISSEVPQNLSASRPQDRQFILSSKKLLLSDSGFYLCAWSVLPPSGETQYFGPGTRLLVL.

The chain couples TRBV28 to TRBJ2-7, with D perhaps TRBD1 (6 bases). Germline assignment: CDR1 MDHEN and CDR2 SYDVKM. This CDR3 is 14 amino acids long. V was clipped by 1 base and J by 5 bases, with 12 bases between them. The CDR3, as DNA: TGTGCCAGCAGTTTATCAGCAGGGGATCACGAGCAGTACTTC. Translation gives CASSLSAGDHEQYF.

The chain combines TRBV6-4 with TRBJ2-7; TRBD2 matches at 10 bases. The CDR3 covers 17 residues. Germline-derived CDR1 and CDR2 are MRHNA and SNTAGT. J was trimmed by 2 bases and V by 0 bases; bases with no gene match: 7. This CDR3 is CASSDSSPSGSTYEQYF. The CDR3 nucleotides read TGTGCCAGCAGTGACTCGAGTCCTAGCGGGAGCACCTACGAGCAGTACTTC.

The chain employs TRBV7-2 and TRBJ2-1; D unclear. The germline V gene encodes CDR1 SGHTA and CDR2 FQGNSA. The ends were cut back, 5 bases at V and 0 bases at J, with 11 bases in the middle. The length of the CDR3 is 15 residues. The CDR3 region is CASSPSPYSYNEQFF. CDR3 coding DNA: TGTGCCAGCAGCCCGAGCCCGTACTCCTACAATGAGCAGTTCTTC.

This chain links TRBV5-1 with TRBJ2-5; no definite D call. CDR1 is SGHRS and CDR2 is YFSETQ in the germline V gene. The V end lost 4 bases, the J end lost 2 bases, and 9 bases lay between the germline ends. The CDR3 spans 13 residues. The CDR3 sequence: CASSTTGQETQYF. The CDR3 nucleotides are TGCGCCAGCAGCACGACTGGGCAAGAGACCCAGTACTTC.

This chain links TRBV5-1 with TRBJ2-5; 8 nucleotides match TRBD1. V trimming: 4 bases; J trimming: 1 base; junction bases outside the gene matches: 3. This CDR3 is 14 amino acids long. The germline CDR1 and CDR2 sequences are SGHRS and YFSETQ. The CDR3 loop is CASSRDRPQETQYF. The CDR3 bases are TGCGCCAGCAGCCGGGACAGGCCCCAAGAGACCCAGTACTTC.

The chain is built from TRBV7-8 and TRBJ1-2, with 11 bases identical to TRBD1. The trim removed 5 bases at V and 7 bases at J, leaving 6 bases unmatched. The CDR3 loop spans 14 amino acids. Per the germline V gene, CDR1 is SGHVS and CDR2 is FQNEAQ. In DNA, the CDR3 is TGTGCCAGCAGCCGAGCCGGGACAGGGGGTGGCTACACCTTC. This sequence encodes CASSRAGTGGGYTF.

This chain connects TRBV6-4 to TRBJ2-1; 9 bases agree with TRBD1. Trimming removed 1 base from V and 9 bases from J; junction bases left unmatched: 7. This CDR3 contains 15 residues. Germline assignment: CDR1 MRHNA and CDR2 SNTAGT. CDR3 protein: CASSDWGTGKGEQFF. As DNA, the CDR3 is TGTGCCAGCAGTGACTGGGGGACAGGGAAGGGTGAGCAGTTCTTC.